The rows below give T cell receptor beta chains drawn from one sample of a study of OX40 agonist ivuxolimab in advanced cancers. Only in-frame clones appear in the TCRdb table, and some are missing; sequencing was by immunoSEQ multiplex PCR. The table shows 50,000 to 65,000 clones, with 86% occurring only once. Here the sequenced sample was CD4+ or CD8+ T cells sorted from blood, taken in a trial of the OX40 agonist ivuxolimab. The receptors here all came from an adult with an advanced solid tumor such as melanoma, head and neck, liver or kidney cancer. The CDR3 runs from the conserved cysteine through the conserved F or W. Each record gives: D gene, V gene, J gene, clone size, CDR3 protein, CDR3 DNA. The D gene is left open where the match is weak. Size values are once, few and many counts, or a class for expanded clones, and some rows have none.

>NA|TRBV7-2|TRBJ1-5|NA
CASSSSLNQPQHF
TGTGCCAGCAGCTCTAGTCTCAATCAGCCCCAGCATTTT
>NA|TRBV6-6|TRBJ1-2|NA
CASSLRVDGYTF
TGTGCCAGCAGTCTCCGGGTCGATGGCTACACCTTC
>TRBD2|TRBV11-2|TRBJ2-1|NA
CASTTGLAHYNEQFF
TGTGCCAGCACCACGGGACTAGCGCATTACAATGAGCAGTTCTTC
>TRBD1|TRBV28|TRBJ2-7|NA
CASSLTGTGSYEQYF
TGTGCCAGCAGTTTAACCGGGACAGGGTCCTACGAGCAGTACTTC
>TRBD2|TRBV5-6|TRBJ2-3|NA
CASSWTVAGGLTDTQYF
TGTGCCAGCAGCTGGACCGTAGCGGGGGGACTCACAGATACGCAGTATTTT
>TRBD2|TRBV12-5|TRBJ2-2|NA
CASGSSGGVTGELFF
TGTGCTAGTGGTTCCTCGGGGGGGGTCACCGGGGAGCTGTTTTTT
>NA|TRBV4-3|TRBJ2-1|NA
CASSQEGTEQFF
TGCGCCAGCAGCCAGGAAGGGACTGAGCAGTTCTTC
>TRBD1|TRBV7-2|TRBJ2-5|NA
CASSTPGQGRETQYF
TGTGCCAGCAGCACCCCGGGACAGGGAAGAGAGACCCAGTACTTC
>NA|TRBV2|TRBJ1-1|NA
CASSEIGSWAFF
TGTGCCAGCAGTGAAATCGGGTCTTGGGCTTTCTTT
>NA|TRBV5-5|TRBJ1-5|few
CASSLWGNQPQHF
TGTGCCAGCAGCTTATGGGGCAATCAGCCCCAGCATTTT
>NA|TRBV7-2|TRBJ2-3|NA
CASSLGLGPPTDTQYF
TGTGCCAGCAGCTTAGGTCTGGGGCCTCCCACAGATACGCAGTATTTT
>NA|TRBV5-1|TRBJ2-2|once
CASSSRTDTGELFF
TGCGCCAGCAGCTCGCGGACAGACACCGGGGAGCTGTTTTTT
>NA|TRBV2|TRBJ2-3|NA
CASSQGGGGTDTQYF
TGTGCCAGCAGCCAAGGGGGGGGCGGGACAGATACGCAGTATTTT
>TRBD2|TRBV5-1|TRBJ2-3|NA
CASSLGAGEGDTQYF
TGCGCCAGCAGCTTGGGTGCGGGAGAGGGAGATACGCAGTATTTT